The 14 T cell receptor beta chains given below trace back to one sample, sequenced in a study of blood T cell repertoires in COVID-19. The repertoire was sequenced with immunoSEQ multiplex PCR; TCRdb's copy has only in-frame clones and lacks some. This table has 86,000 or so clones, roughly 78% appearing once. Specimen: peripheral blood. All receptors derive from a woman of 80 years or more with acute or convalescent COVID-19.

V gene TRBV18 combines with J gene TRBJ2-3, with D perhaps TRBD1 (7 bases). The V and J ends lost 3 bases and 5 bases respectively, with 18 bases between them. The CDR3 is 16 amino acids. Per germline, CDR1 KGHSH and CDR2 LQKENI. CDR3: CASSPLRGVAKDTQYF. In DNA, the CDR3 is TGTGCCAGCTCACCCCTCAGGGGGGTAGCGAAAGATACGCAGTATTTT.

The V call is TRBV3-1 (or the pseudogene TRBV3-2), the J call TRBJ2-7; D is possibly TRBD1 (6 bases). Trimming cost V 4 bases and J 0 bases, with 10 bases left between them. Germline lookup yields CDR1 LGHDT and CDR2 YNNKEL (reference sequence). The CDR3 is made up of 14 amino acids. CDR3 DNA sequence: TGTGCCAGCAGCCCCCGGGACATCTCCTACGAGCAGTACTTC. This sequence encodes CASSPRDISYEQYF.

In DNA form, the CDR3 reads TGTGCCAGCAGCTCTGGACAGGCGAACTATGGCTACACCTTC. Its translation: CASSSGQANYGYTF. The chain is built from TRBV9 and TRBJ1-2; 7 bases match TRBD1. The CDR3 runs to 14 residues. V dropped 4 bases and J dropped 2; count of bases not matched to a gene: 5. In germline, CDR1 is SGDLS, CDR2 YYNGEE.

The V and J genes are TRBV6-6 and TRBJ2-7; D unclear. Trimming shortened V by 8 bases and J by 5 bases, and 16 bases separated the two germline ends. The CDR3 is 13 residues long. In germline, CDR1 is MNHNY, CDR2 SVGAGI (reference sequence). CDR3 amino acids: CASGPQVTHEQYF. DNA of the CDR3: TGTGCCAGCGGGCCGCAGGTTACCCACGAGCAGTACTTC.

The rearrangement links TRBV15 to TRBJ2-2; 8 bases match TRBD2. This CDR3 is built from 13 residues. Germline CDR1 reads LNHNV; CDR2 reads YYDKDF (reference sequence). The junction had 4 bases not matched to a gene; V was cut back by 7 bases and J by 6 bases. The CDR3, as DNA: TGTGCCACCACAGCGGGAGTGGCCGGGGAGCTGTTTTTT. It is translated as CATTAGVAGELFF.

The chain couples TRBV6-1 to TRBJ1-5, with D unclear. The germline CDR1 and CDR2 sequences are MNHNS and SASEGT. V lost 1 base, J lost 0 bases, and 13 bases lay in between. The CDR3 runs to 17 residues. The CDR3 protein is CASSEGQNAYSNQPQHF. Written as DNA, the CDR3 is TGTGCCAGCAGTGAAGGTCAGAACGCTTATAGCAATCAGCCCCAGCATTTT.

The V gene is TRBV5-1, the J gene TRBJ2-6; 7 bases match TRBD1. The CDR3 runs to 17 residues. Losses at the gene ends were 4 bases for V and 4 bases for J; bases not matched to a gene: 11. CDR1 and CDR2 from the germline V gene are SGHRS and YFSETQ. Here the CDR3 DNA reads TGCGCCAGCAGCCAAGGGACAGTCCTCACCGGGGCCAACGTCCTGACTTTC. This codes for CASSQGTVLTGANVLTF.

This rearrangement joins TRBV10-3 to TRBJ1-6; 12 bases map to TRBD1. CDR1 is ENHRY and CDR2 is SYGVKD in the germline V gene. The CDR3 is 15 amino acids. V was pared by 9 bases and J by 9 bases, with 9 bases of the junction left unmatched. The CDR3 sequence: CAIAAGTGGRSPLHF. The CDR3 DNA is TGTGCCATTGCGGCCGGGACAGGGGGCCGTTCACCCCTCCACTTT.

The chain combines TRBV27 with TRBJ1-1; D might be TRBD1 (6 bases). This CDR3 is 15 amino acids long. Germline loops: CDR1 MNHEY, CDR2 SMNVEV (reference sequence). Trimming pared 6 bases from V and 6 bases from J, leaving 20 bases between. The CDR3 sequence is CASRTWGQGNAEAFF. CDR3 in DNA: TGTGCCAGCAGAACCTGGGGTCAGGGGAATGCTGAAGCTTTCTTT.

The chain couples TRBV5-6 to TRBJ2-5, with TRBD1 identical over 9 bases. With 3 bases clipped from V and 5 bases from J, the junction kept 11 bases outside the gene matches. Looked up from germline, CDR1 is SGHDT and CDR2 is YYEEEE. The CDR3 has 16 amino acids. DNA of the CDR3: TGTGCCAGCAGCTCCGGGACAGGGACCTACTTGGAGACCCAGTACTTC. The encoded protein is CASSSGTGTYLETQYF. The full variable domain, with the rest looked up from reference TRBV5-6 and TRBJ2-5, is DAGVTQSPTHLIKTRGQQVTLRCSPKSGHDTVSWYQQALGQGPQFIFQYYEEEERQRGNFPDRFSGHQFPNYSSELNVNALLLGDSALYLCASSSGTGTYLETQYFGPGTRLLVL.

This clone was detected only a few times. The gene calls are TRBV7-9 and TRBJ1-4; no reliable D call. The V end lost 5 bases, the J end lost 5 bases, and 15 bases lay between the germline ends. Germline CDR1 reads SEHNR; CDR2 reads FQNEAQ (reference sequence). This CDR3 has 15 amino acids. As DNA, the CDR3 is TGTGCCAGCAGCCCACCTGGGGAGACCAATGAAAAACTGTTTTTT. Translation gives CASSPPGETNEKLFF.

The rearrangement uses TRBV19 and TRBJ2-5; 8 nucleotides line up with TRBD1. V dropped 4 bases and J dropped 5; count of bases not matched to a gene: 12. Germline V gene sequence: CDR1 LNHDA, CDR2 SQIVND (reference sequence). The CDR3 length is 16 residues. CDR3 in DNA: TGTGCCAGTAGTAGGAGGACAGGGACCGTTCTCGAGACCCAGTACTTC. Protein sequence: CASSRRTGTVLETQYF. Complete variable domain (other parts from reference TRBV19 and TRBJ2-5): DGGITQSPKYLFRKEGQNVTLSCEQNLNHDAMYWYRQDPGQGLRLIYYSQIVNDFQKGDIAEGYSVSREKKESFPLTVTSAQKNPTAFYLCASSRRTGTVLETQYFGPGTRLLVL.

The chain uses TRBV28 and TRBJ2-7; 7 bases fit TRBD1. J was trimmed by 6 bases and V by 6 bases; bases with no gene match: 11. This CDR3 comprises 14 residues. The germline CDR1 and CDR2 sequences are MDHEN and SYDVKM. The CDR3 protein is CASSLGTERGEQYF. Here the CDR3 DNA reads TGTGCCAGCAGCCTAGGGACAGAGAGAGGCGAGCAGTACTTC.

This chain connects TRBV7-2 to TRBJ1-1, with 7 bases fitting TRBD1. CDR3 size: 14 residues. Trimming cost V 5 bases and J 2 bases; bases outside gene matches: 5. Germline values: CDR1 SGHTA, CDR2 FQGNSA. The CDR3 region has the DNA TGTACCAGCAGCCCCACAGGGGCTAACACTGAAGCTTTCTTT. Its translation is CTSSPTGANTEAFF. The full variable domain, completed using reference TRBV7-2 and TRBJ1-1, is GAGVSQSPSNKVTEKGKDVELRCDPISGHTALYWYRQSLGQGLEFLIYFQGNSAPDKSGLPSDRFSAERTGGSVSTLTIQRTQQEDSAVYLCTSSPTGANTEAFFGQGTRLTVV.